This T cell receptor (beta chain) was found in a study of immune heterogeneity within non-small cell lung tumors. Findings of the study overall: Individual patients' high-frequency T-cell receptor beta clonotypes were largely distinct from one another. The study found that local T-cell clonality correlated moderately but significantly with local tumor mutational burden (R approximately 0.37).

Bulk tumor genomic DNA, 450 to 750 ng per sample, was the template. Multiple biopsies spaced far apart were taken from each primary tumor during surgery. The study cohort was described as untreated, and its members had newly diagnosed non-small cell lung cancer. They went on to have curative surgery. V lost 5 bases to trimming and J lost 3 bases, with 8 bases between them. The CDR3 extends over 12 amino acids. The germline V gene has CDR1 LNHNV and CDR2 YYDKDF (reference sequence). Multiplex PCR employing 32 V and 13 J primers generated amplicons of the TCR beta CDR3. Via MiXCR, TCRdb re-called the multiplex PCR reads, giving one row per CDR3 protein. The sample holds 9,500 to 13,000 distinct CDR3 sequences, 25% to 35% seen once. By share of the sample, this clonotype is medium-sized. Antigen specificity is unknown.

Sequencing was carried out using lung tumor tissue. This receptor was obtained from a woman aged 45-59 years with non-small cell lung cancer. The V and J genes are TRBV15 and TRBJ2-7; D may be TRBD1 or TRBD2 (5 bases each). The CDR3 coding sequence is TGTGCCACCAGCCGGGACGGCTACGAGCAGTACTTC. Translated, it gives CATSRDGYEQYF.